Listed here are 17 T cell receptor beta chains from one sample, sequenced in a study of blood T cell repertoires in COVID-19. Produced via immunoSEQ multiplex PCR; TCRdb's table is partial and in-frame only. The sample yields 150,000 or so clones, roughly 84% seen once. The sequenced sample was PBMCs or T cells enriched from blood (not recorded which). The receptors here all came from a middle-aged man who had recovered from COVID-19.

The chain employs TRBV10-2 and TRBJ1-1, with D perhaps matching TRBD1 (5 bases). The CDR3 totals 15 residues. Germline CDR1 reads WSHSY; CDR2 reads SAAADI. V was cut by 5 bases and J by 5 bases, with 18 bases left in between. CDR3 sequence (DNA): TGCGCCAGCAGTAAAACAGGAGGACTAGGGACTGAAGCTTTCTTT. Translating gives CASSKTGGLGTEAFF.

The chain uses TRBV6-5 and TRBJ1-2; a weak D match, TRBD1 (5 bases). CDR3 length: 15 residues. CDR1 and CDR2 from the germline V gene are MNHEY and SVGAGI. V lost 0 bases and J 3 bases, leaving 11 bases between the germline ends. The CDR3 loop is CASSYSTRVHYGYTF. CDR3 DNA: TGTGCCAGCAGTTACTCCACCAGGGTGCACTATGGCTACACCTTC.

The chain has TRBV24-1 and TRBJ1-1, with D unclear. Trimming cost V 2 bases and J 2 bases, with 11 bases left between them. Germline V CDR1 and CDR2: KGHDR, SFDVKD. The CDR3 is made up of 15 amino acids. CDR3 amino acids: CATSDSEGQNTEAFF. CDR3 in DNA: TGTGCCACCAGTGATTCCGAGGGCCAAAACACTGAAGCTTTCTTT.

V and J are TRBV15 and TRBJ2-5; TRBD2 matches at 12 bases. The CDR3 is made up of 14 amino acids. V lost 5 bases to trimming and J lost 5 bases; unmatched junction nucleotides: 3. Germline V gives CDR1 LNHNV, CDR2 YYDKDF (reference sequence). The CDR3 loop reads CATSGTSGRETQYF. The CDR3 nucleotides are TGTGCCACCAGCGGGACTAGCGGGCGGGAGACCCAGTACTTC.

The chain is built from TRBV6-5 and TRBJ1-2; 9 positions agree with TRBD1. The CDR3 is 14 residues long. From germline, CDR1 is MNHEY and CDR2 SVGAGI. With V trimmed by 6 bases and J by 6 bases, 8 bases remained unmatched. This CDR3 reads CASREIQGADGYTF. CDR3 DNA: TGTGCCAGCAGGGAGATACAGGGGGCGGATGGCTACACCTTC.

V and J are TRBV13 and TRBJ1-1; a weak D match, TRBD1 (5 bases). V lost 5 bases and J 1 base, leaving 14 bases between the germline ends. This CDR3 region has 15 residues. Germline loops: CDR1 PRHDT, CDR2 FYEKMQ (reference sequence). This CDR3 is CASSPSRGKNTEAFF. In DNA form, the CDR3 reads TGTGCCAGCAGCCCCAGTCGGGGGAAGAACACTGAAGCTTTCTTT.

This clone is judged medium-sized. The chain joins TRBV3-1 (or the pseudogene TRBV3-2) to TRBJ1-4; D call uncertain. Trimming left V 3 bases short and J 7 bases short, with 12 bases between. The CDR3 sequence is 14 residues long. The germline V gene has CDR1 LGHDT and CDR2 YNNKEL (reference sequence). CDR3 coding DNA: TGTGCCAGCAGCCACGATTTAGATCCTGAAAAACTGTTTTTT. Amino acids: CASSHDLDPEKLFF.

This clone was observed a single time. The chain recombines TRBV6-1 with TRBJ2-7, with 7 bases aligning to TRBD2. V lost 3 bases to trimming and J lost 0 bases; unmatched junction nucleotides: 5. Looked up from germline, CDR1 is MNHNS and CDR2 is SASEGT. CDR3 size: 15 residues. This CDR3 reads CASSDGTITSYEQYF. Written as DNA, the CDR3 is TGTGCCAGCAGTGACGGGACTATAACCTCCTACGAGCAGTACTTC.

The chain combines TRBV19 with TRBJ2-5, with D possibly TRBD2 on 5 matching bases. Trimming pared 3 bases from V and 2 bases from J, leaving 10 bases between. Germline loops: CDR1 LNHDA, CDR2 SQIVND (reference sequence). The CDR3 extends over 14 amino acids. CDR3: CASSIGVRQETQYF. For the CDR3, the DNA is TGTGCCAGTAGTATCGGGGTTCGGCAAGAGACCCAGTACTTC.

This clone was found a few times. This sequence joins TRBV3-1 (or the pseudogene TRBV3-2) and TRBJ1-4, with a possible D match to TRBD1 (5 bases). This CDR3 has 18 residues. Between the trimmed V and J ends, which lost 3 bases and 0 bases, there was a span of 17 bases. CDR1 and CDR2 from the germline V gene are LGHDT and YNNKEL (reference sequence). CDR3: CASSQERQGGTTNEKLFF. The CDR3 DNA sequence: TGTGCCAGCAGCCAGGAGAGGCAGGGAGGGACAACTAATGAAAAACTGTTTTTT.

In the case of this clone: Other nucleotide sequences from this sample produce the same CDR3. The rearrangement links TRBV18 to TRBJ1-2; TRBD1 matches 7 bases. Germline V lookup: CDR1 KGHSH, CDR2 LQKENI. The trim removed 3 bases at V and 5 bases at J, leaving 3 bases unmatched. The CDR3 runs 13 residues. CDR3 nucleotide sequence: TGTGCCAGCTCACCGTCAGGGGGATATGGCTACACCTTC. Its protein is CASSPSGGYGYTF.

This clone was recorded only once. The rearrangement joins TRBV5-1 to TRBJ1-1; 9 bases are shared with TRBD1. Germline lookup yields CDR1 SGHRS and CDR2 YFSETQ. There are 14 residues in the CDR3. V trimming: 4 bases; J trimming: 3 bases; junction bases outside the gene matches: 4. The CDR3 loop is CASSNGQGYTEAFF. CDR3 DNA: TGCGCCAGCAGCAATGGACAGGGGTACACTGAAGCTTTCTTT.

In its sample, this clone was seen a few times. The chain recombines TRBV7-2 with TRBJ1-4, with 7 positions matching TRBD1. The germline gives CDR1 SGHTA, CDR2 FQGNSA. With 5 bases clipped from V and 8 bases from J, the junction kept 11 bases outside the gene matches. The CDR3 sequence is 15 residues long. The CDR3 is CASSPRTGRREKLFF. CDR3 nucleotides: TGTGCCAGCAGCCCCAGGACAGGTCGAAGAGAAAAACTGTTTTTT.

The chain couples TRBV28 to TRBJ1-2; 7 bases align to TRBD1. V dropped 5 bases and J dropped 2; count of bases not matched to a gene: 5. The CDR3 covers 14 residues. CDR1 MDHEN and CDR2 SYDVKM come from the germline V gene. The CDR3 region has the DNA TGTGCCAGCAGTGGGACAGCCTGGAACTATGGCTACACCTTC. It translates to CASSGTAWNYGYTF.

The chain recombines TRBV6-1 with TRBJ2-2, with a weak D call TRBD2 (6 bases). Trimming took 3 bases from V and 4 from J, leaving 21 bases between them. Germline assignment: CDR1 MNHNS and CDR2 SASEGT. The CDR3 spans 18 residues. The CDR3 bases are TGTGCCAGCAGTGACTTGGGGCAGGCAACCGGGGGCACCGGGGAGCTGTTTTTT. Its translation: CASSDLGQATGGTGELFF.

The V and J genes are TRBV11-2 and TRBJ1-1; perhaps TRBD1 as D (5 bases). Trimming took 2 bases from V and 0 from J, leaving 10 bases between them. The CDR3 is 15 residues long. Germline CDR1 reads SGHAT; CDR2 reads FQNNGV. The CDR3: CASSLQGLMNTEAFF. The CDR3 nucleotides read TGTGCCAGCAGCTTACAGGGTCTCATGAACACTGAAGCTTTCTTT. Full variable domain (missing parts from reference TRBV11-2 and TRBJ1-1): EAGVAQSPRYKIIEKRQSVAFWCNPISGHATLYWYQQILGQGPKLLIQFQNNGVVDDSQLPKDRFSAERLKGVDSTLKIQPAKLEDSAVYLCASSLQGLMNTEAFFGQGTRLTVV.

V gene TRBV5-1 combines with J gene TRBJ1-2; D ambiguous. The CDR3 is 13 residues long. The V gene's germline CDR1 is SGHRS and CDR2 YFSETQ. V lost 4 bases, J lost 0 bases, and 7 bases lay in between. DNA for the CDR3: TGCGCCAGCAGCACTAACGCTAACTATGGCTACACCTTC. It encodes CASSTNANYGYTF.